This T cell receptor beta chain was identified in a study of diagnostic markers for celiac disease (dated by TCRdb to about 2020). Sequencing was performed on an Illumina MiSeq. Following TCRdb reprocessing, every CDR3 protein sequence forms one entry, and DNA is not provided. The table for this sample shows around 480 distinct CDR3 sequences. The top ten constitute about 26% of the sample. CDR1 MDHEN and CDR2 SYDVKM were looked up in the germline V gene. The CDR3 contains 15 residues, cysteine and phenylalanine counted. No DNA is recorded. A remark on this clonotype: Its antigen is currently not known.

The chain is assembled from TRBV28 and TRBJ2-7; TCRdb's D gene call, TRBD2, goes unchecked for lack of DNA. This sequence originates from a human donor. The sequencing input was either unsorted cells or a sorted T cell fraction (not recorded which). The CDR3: CASSSPAELTYEQYF.